This T cell receptor beta chain was captured in a study of regulatory T cells in long-lasting Graves disease. In building TCR beta libraries, iRepertoire HTBI primers were used together with Arm-PCR of CDR3 regions. MiXCR, applied by TCRdb to the multiplex PCR reads, yields one record per CDR3 protein. Of a few hundred thousand distinct CDR3 sequences listed, 16% were seen once; the top ten hold approximately 30%. In this sample, this clonotype turned up many times. In germline, CDR1 is ENHRY, CDR2 SYGVKD. Trimming shortened V by 3 bases and J by 3 bases, and 3 bases separated the two germline ends. The CDR3 totals 11 residues. The sample's time point: newly diagnosed GD, antithyroid drugs for less than 3 months. With RNA extracted from PBMCs as input, the TCR library was made. This same sample was also part of a study on T cells in Graves' hyperthyroidism and ophthalmopathy.

The TCR was taken from a man aged 35 to 55 with Graves disease. The rearrangement links TRBV10-3 to TRBJ2-7; D gene uncertain. Sequenced here: peripheral blood mononuclear cells (PBMCs), sampled at new diagnosis, from a patient treated with antithyroid drugs. Written as DNA, the CDR3 is TGTGCCATCAGTGAAAACTACGAGCAGTACTTC. Translation gives CAISENYEQYF.